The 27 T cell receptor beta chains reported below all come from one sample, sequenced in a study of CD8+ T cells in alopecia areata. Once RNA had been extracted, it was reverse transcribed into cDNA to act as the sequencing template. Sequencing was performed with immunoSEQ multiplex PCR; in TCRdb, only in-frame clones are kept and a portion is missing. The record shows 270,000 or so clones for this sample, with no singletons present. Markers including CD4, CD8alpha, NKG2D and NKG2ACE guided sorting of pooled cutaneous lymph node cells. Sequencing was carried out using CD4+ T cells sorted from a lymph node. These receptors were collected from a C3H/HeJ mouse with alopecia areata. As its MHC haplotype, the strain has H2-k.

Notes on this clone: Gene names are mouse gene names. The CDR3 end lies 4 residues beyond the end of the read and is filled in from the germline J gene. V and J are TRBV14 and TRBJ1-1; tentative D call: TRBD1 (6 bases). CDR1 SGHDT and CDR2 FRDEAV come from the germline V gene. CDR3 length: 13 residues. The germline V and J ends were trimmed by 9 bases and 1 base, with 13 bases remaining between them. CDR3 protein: CAKIRGGNTEVFF. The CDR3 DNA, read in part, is TGTGCCAAGATCAGGGGAGGAAACACA.

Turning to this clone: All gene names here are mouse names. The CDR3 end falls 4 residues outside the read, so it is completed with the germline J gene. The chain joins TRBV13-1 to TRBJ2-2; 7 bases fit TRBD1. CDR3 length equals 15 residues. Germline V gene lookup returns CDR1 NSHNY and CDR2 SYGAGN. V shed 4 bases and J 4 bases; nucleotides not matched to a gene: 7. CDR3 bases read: TGTGCCAGCAGTACAGGGGTTTCGTCCACCGGG. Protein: CASSTGVSSTG. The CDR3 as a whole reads CASSTGVSSTGQLYF.

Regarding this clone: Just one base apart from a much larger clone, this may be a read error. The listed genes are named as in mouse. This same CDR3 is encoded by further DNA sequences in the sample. The CDR3 is CASSLGGAETLYF. CDR3 DNA (partial): TGTGCCAGCAGTTTGGGGGGTGCAGAA. V gene TRBV13-1 combines with J gene TRBJ2-3; weak D call: TRBD2 (6 bases). The read ends 4 residues early relative to the CDR3; the germline J gene fills the gap. Trimming removed 4 bases from V and 1 base from J, with 7 bases in between. The germline V gene encodes CDR1 NSHNY and CDR2 SYGAGN. This CDR3 region has 13 residues.

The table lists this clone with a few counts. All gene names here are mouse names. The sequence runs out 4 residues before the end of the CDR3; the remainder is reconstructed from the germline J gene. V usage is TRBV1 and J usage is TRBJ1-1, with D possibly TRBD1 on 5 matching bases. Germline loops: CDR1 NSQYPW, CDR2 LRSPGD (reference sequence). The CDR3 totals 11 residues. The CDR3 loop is CTCSETAEVFF. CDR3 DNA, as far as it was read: TGCACCTGCAGTGAGACAGCA.

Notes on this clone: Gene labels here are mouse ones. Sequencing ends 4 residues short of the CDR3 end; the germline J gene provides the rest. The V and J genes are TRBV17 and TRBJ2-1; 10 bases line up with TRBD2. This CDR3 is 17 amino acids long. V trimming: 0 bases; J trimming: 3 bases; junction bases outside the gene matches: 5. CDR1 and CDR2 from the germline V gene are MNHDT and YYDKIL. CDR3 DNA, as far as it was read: TGTGCTAGCAGTAGAGATCGCCTGGGGGGGCGCTATGCT. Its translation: CASSRDRLGGRYA. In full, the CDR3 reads CASSRDRLGGRYAEQFF.

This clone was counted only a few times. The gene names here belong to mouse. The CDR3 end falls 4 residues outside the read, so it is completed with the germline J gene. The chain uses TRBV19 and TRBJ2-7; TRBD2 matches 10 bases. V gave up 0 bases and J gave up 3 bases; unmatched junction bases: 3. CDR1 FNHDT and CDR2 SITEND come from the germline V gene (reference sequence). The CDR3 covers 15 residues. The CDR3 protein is CASSIEGLGLYEQYF. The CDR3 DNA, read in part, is TGTGCCAGCAGTATAGAGGGACTGGGGCTCTAT.

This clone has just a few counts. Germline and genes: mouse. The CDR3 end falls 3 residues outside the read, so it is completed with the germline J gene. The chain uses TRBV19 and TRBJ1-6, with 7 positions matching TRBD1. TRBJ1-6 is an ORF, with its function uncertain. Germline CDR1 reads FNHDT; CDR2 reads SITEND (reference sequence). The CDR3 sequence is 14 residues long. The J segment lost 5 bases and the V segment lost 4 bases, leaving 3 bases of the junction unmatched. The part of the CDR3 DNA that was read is TGTGCCAGCAGTCTGGACAGGAATAATTCGCCC. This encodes CASSLDRNNSP. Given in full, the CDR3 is CASSLDRNNSPLYF.

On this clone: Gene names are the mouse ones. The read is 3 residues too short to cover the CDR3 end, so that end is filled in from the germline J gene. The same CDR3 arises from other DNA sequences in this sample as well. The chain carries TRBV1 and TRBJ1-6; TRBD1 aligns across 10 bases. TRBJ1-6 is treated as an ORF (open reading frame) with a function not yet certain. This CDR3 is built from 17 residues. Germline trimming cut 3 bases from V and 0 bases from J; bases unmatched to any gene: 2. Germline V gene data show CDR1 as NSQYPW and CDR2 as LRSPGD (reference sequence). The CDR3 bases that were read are TGCACCTGCAGTGCGGACAGGGGGAATTCCTATAATTCGCCC. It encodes CTCSADRGNSYNSP. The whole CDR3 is CTCSADRGNSYNSPLYF.

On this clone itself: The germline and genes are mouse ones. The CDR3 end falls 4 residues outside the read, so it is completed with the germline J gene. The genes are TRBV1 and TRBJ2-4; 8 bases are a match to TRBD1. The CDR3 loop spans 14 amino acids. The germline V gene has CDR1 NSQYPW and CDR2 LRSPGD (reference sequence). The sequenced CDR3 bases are TGCACCTGCAGTGGAGACAGGGGCGGGAAC. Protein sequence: CTCSGDRGGN. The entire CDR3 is CTCSGDRGGNTLYF.

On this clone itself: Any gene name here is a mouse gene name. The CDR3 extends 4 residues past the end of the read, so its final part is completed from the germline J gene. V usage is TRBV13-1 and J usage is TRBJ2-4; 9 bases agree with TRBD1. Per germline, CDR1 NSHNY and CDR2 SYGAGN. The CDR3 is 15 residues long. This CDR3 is CASSERTGGLNTLYF. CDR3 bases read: TGTGCCAGCAGTGAGAGAACAGGGGGCCTAAAC.

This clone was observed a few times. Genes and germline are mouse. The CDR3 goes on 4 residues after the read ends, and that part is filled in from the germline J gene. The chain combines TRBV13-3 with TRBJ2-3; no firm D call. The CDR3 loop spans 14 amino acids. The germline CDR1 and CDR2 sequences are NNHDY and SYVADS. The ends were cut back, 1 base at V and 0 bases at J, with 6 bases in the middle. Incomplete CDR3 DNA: TGTGCCAGCAGTGATCAGCCTAGTGCAGAA. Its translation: CASSDQPSAE. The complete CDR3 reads CASSDQPSAETLYF.

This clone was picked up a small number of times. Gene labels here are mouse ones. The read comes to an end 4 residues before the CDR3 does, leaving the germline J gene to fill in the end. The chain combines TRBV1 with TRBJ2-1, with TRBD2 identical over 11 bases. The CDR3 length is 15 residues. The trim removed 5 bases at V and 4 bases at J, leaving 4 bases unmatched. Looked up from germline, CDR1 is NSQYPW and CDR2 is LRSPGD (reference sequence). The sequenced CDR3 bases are TGCACCTGCAGTCCACTGGGGGGGCAGTATGCT. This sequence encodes CTCSPLGGQYA. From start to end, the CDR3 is CTCSPLGGQYAEQFF.

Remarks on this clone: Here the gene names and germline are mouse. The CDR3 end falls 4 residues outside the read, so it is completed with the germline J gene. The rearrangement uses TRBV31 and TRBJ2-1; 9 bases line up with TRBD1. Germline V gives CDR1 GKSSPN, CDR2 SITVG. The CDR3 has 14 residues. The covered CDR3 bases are TGTGCCTGGAGTCTTTACAGGGGGCGGGCT. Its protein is CAWSLYRGRA. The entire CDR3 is CAWSLYRGRAEQFF. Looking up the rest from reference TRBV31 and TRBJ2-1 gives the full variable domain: AQTIHQWPVAEIKAVGSPLSLGCTIKGKSSPNLYWYWQATGGTLQQLFYSITVGQVESVVQLNLSASRPKDDQFILSTEKLLLSHSGFYLCAWSLYRGRAEQFFGPGTRLTVL.

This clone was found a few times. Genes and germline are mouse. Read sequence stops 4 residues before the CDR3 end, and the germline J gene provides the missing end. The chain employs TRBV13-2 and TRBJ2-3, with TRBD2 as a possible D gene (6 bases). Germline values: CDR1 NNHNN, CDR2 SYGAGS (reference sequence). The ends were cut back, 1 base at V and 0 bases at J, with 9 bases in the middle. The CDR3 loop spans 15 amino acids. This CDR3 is CASGDRLASAETLYF. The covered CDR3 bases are TGTGCCAGCGGTGATCGACTGGCTAGTGCAGAA.

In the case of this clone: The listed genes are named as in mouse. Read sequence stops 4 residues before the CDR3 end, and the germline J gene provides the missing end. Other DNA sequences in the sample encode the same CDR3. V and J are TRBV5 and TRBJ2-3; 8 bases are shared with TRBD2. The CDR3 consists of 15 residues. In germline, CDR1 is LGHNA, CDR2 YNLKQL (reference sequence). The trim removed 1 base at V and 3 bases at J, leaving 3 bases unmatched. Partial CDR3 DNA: TGTGCCAGCAGCCAAGCCCTGGGGGGAGCAGAA. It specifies CASSQALGGAE. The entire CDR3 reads CASSQALGGAETLYF.

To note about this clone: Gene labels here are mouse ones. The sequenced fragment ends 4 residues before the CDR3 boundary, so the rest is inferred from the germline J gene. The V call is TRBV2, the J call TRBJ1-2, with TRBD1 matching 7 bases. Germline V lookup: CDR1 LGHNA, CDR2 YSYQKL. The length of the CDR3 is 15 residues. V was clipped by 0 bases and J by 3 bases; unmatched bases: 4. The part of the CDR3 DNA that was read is TGTGCCAGCAGCCAAGACTACAGGGGAGACTCC. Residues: CASSQDYRGDS. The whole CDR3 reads CASSQDYRGDSDYTF.

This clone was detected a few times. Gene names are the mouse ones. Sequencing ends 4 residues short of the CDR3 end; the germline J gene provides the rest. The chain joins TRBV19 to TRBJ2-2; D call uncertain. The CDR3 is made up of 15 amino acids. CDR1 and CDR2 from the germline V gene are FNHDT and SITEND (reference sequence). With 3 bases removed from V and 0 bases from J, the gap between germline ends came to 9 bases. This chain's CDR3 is CASSKTSANTGQLYF. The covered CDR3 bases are TGTGCCAGCAGTAAAACAAGCGCAAACACCGGG.

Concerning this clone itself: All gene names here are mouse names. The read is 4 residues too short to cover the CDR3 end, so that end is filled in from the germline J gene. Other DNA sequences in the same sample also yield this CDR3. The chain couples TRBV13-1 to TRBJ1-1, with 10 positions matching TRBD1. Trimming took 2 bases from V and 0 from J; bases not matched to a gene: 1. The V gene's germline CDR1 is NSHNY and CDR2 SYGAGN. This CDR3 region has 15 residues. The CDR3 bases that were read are TGTGCCAGCAGTGAAGGACAGGGGGCAAACACA. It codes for CASSEGQGANT. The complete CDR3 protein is CASSEGQGANTEVFF.

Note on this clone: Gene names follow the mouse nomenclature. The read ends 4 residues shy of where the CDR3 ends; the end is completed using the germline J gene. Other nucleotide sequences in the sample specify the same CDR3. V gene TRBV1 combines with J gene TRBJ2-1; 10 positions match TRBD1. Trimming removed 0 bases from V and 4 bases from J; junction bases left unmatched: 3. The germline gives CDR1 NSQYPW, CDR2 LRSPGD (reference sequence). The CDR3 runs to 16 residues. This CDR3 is CTCSADLGQGYAEQFF. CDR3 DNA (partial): TGCACCTGCAGTGCAGATCTGGGACAGGGGTATGCT.

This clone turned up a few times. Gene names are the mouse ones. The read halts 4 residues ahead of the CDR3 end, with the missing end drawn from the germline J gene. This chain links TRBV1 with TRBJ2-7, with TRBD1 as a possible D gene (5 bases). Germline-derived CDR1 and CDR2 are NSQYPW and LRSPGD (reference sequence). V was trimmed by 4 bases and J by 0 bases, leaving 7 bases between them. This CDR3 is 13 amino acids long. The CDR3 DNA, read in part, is TGCACCTGCAGTGACAGGAGCTCCTAT. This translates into CTCSDRSSY. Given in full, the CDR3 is CTCSDRSSYEQYF.

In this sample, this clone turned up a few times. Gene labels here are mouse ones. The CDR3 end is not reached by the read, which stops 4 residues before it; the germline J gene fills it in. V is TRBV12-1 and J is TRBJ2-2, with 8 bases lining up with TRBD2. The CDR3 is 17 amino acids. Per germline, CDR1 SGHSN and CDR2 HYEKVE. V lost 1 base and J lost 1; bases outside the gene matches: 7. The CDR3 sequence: CASSLVLGALNTGQLYF. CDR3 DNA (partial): TGTGCCAGCTCTCTTGTACTGGGGGCGCTAAACACCGGG. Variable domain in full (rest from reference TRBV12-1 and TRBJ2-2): DSGVVQSPRHIIKEKGGRSVLTCIPISGHSNVVWYQQTLGKELKFLIQHYEKVERDKGFLPSRFSVQQFDDYHSEMNMSALELEDSAMYFCASSLVLGALNTGQLYFGEGSKLTVL.

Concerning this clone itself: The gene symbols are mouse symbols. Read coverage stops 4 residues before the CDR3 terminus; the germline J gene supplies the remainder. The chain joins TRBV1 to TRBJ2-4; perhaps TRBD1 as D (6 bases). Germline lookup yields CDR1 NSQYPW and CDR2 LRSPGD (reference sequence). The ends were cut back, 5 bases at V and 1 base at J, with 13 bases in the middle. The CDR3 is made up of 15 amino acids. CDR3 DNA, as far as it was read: TGCACCTGCAGTCAACAGGGAGAGGGTCAAAAC. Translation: CTCSQQGEGQN. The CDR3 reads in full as CTCSQQGEGQNTLYF. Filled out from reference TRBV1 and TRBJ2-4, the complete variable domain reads VTLLEQNPRWRLVPRGQAVNLRCILKNSQYPWMSWYQQDLQKQLQWLFTLRSPGDKEVKSLPGADYLATRVTDTELRLQVANMSQGRTLYCTCSQQGEGQNTLYFGAGTRLSVL.

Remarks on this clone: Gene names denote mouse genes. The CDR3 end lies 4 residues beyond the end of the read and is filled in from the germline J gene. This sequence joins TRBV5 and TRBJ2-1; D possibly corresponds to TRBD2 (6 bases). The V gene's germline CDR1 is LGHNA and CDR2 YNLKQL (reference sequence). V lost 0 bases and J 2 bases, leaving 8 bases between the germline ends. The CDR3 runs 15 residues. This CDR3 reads CASSQDWDYYAEQFF. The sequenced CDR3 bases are TGTGCCAGCAGCCAAGACTGGGACTACTATGCT.

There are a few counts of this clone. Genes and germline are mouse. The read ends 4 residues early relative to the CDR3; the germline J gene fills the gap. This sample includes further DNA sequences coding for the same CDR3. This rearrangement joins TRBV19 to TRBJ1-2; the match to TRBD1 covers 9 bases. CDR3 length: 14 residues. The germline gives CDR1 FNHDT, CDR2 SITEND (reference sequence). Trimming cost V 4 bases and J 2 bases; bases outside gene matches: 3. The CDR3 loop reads CASSRDRGNSDYTF. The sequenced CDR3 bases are TGTGCCAGCAGTCGTGACAGGGGGAACTCC.

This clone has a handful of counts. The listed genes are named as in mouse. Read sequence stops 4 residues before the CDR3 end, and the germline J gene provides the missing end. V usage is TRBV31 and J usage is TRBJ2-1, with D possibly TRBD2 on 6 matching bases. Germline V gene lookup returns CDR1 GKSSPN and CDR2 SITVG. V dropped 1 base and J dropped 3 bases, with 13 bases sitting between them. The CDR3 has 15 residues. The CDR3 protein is CAWSPPAWGYAEQFF. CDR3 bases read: TGTGCCTGGAGTCCTCCCGCCTGGGGCTATGCT.

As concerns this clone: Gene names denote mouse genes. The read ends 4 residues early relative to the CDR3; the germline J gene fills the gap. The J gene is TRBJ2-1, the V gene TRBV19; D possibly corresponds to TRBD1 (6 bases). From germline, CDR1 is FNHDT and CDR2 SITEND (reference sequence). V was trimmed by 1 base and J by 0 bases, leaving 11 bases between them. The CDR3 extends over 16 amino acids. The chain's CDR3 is CASSIIGDTNYAEQFF. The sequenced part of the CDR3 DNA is TGTGCCAGCAGTATAATTGGGGACACTAACTATGCT.

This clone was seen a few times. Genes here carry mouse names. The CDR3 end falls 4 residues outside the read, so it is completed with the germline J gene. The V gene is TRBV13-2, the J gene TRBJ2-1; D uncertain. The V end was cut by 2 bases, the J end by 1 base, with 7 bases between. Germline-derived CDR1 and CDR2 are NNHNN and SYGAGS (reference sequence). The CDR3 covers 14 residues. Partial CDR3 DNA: TGTGCCAGCGGTGAGAACAGAAACTATGCT. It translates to CASGENRNYA. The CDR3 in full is CASGENRNYAEQFF.